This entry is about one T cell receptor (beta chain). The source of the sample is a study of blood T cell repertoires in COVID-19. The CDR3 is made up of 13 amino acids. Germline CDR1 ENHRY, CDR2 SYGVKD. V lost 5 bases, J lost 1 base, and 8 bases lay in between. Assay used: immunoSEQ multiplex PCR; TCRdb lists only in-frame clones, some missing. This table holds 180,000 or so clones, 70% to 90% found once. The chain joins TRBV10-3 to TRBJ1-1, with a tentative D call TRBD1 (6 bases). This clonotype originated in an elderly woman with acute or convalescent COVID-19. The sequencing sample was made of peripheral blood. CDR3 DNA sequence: TGTGCCATCAGTCAACAGGGGAACACTGAAGCTTTCTTT. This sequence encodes CAISQQGNTEAFF.